This TCR beta chain was identified in a study of tumor and adjacent non-tumor tissue in lung cancer. Study outcomes and limitations: Patients with more diverse tumor TCRs had worse survival. Significantly higher TCR diversity was found in tumor than normal lung.

The template was RNA from unsorted bulk tissue. Distant lung tissue was collected more than 3 cm away from the tumor edge. A note on this clonotype: Its antigen is not identified. One junction end disagrees with the germline gene, perhaps due to a read error.

Three rounds of nested PCR, following a modified ARM-PCR protocol, produced the TCRbeta library. Each CDR3 protein is one row after TCRdb ran MiXCR on the multiplex PCR reads. The sample records 50,000 or so distinct CDR3 sequences, about 80% being singletons. Sequences were obtained from distant non-tumor lung tissue. The receptor's source is a woman in her fifties or sixties with non-small cell lung cancer.

CDR3 sequence: CASSRHRDSQETQHF. The CDR3 DNA sequence: TGCGCCAGCAGCCGGCACCGGGACTCACAAGAGACCCAGCATTTC. The J gene is TRBJ2-5, the V gene TRBV4-3; possibly TRBD2 for D (6 bases). This CDR3 spans 15 amino acids. Germline assignment: CDR1 LGHNA and CDR2 YSLEER.